This paragraph reports one TCR beta chain. This sample stems from a study of blood T cells in healthy people across ages. Germline lookup yields CDR1 SGHTA and CDR2 FQGTGA. V lost 5 bases to trimming and J lost 4 bases; unmatched junction nucleotides: 9. The CDR3 covers 15 residues. Sample-barcoded 5' priming and a J-beta primer mix drove a second PCR of roughly 6 to 12 cycles. MiXCR, run by TCRdb on the 5' RACE reads, gives a single entry per CDR3 protein. The repertoire holds about 840,000 distinct CDR3 sequences, with just under 30% as singletons. These data are also associated with another study on T cells of mothers and their children.

Sequencing was done on a sample of blood. This receptor was taken from a woman aged 40 to 50 in good health. The chain uses TRBV7-3 and TRBJ1-1; the match to TRBD1 covers 8 bases. The CDR3 is CASSARTGSGTEAFF. The DNA for the CDR3 is TGTGCCAGCAGCGCCCGGACAGGGAGCGGCACTGAAGCTTTCTTT.